The following is a T cell receptor beta chain sequence with its context. These data are taken from a study of blood T cell repertoires in COVID-19. Study as a whole: Spain, Italy and the United States supplied samples that represented acute and convalescent COVID-19. In each case, the material was cDNA or gDNA derived from T cells, B-cell-depleted T cells, or PBMCs.

CDR1 is MNHNY, CDR2 SVGAGI, per germline (reference sequence). CDR3 length equals 16 residues. J gave up 0 bases and V 7 bases, and 3 bases lay outside the gene matches. How the authors handled the data: For nucleated cells, counts were estimated from reference gene primer amplification. Clones were sequenced by immunoSEQ multiplex PCR, and TCRdb holds only the in-frame ones, with some missing. V, J and clone size are taken as reported in that table, and D and trimming were inferred from the DNA itself. This sample carries about 330,000 clones, about 87% of them seen once, and the ten largest clones take 9.9%. Seattle patients were enrolled while actively infected and followed longitudinally.

The J gene is TRBJ2-6, the V gene TRBV6-6, with 10 bases lining up with TRBD2. The sequence came from a man aged 30 to 45 with COVID-19, enrolled during active disease. Material: peripheral blood. CDR3 nucleotides: TGTGCCAGCAAAAAGCGGGAGGGCTCTGGGGCCAACGTCCTGACTTTC. Translating it yields CASKKREGSGANVLTF.